A selection of T cell receptor beta chains follows, all from one sample in a study of blood T cell repertoires in COVID-19. The data were produced by immunoSEQ multiplex PCR, yet TCRdb's version contains in-frame clones alone and is incomplete. The data hold some 220,000 clones, with about 82% observed a single time. Sequencing was performed on peripheral blood. These receptor sequences come from a woman aged 70-85 years with COVID-19, enrolled during active disease. The CDR3 runs from the conserved cysteine through the conserved F or W. D genes are given only for firm matches. A row's size may be missing; if present it is once, few, many or a size class.

J gene | CDR3 length | V gene | D gene | clone size | CDR3 protein | CDR3 DNA
TRBJ2-1 | 13 | TRBV29-1 | TRBD1 | - | CSVAGTGGSEQFF | TGCAGCGTCGCCGGGACAGGGGGCTCAGAGCAGTTCTTC
TRBJ1-2 | 16 | TRBV3-1/TRBV3-2 | - | - | CASSPTPTLQNYGYTF | TGTGCCAGCAGCCCGACACCGACCCTCCAGAACTATGGCTACACCTTC
TRBJ1-1 | 15 | TRBV18 | - | - | CASSPSQGFRTEAFF | TGTGCCAGCTCACCATCGCAGGGCTTTCGTACTGAAGCTTTCTTT
TRBJ2-1 | 17 | TRBV24-1 | TRBD2 | once | CATSDTGLAGGHDEQFF | TGTGCCACCAGTGATACGGGACTAGCGGGAGGGCACGATGAGCAGTTCTTC
TRBJ2-4 | 15 | TRBV5-1 | - | - | CASSFGEAAKNIQYF | TGCGCCAGCAGCTTTGGTGAGGCAGCCAAAAACATTCAGTACTTC
TRBJ1-1 | 15 | TRBV6-5 | - | - | CASRRIQGWNTEAFF | TGTGCCAGCAGGCGTATCCAGGGTTGGAACACTGAAGCTTTCTTT
TRBJ1-1 | 14 | TRBV5-1 | - | - | CASSEPLGNTEAFF | TGCGCCAGCAGCGAGCCCCTCGGGAACACTGAAGCTTTCTTT
TRBJ1-5 | 13 | TRBV10-3 | - | - | CAISPGGVQPQHF | TGTGCCATCAGCCCCGGAGGGGTTCAGCCCCAGCATTTT
TRBJ2-2 | 17 | TRBV6-6 | TRBD2 | - | CASSPRVAGVNTGELFF | TGTGCCAGCAGTCCTCGGGTAGCGGGAGTTAACACCGGGGAGCTGTTTTTT
TRBJ2-3 | 12 | TRBV12-5 | TRBD2 | - | CASGGRTDTQYF | TGTGCTAGCGGGGGGAGGACAGATACGCAGTATTTT
TRBJ1-2 | 17 | TRBV5-6 | - | - | CASSLPMTGITNYGYTF | TGTGCCAGCAGCTTACCGATGACAGGAATAACTAACTATGGCTACACCTTC
TRBJ2-5 | 17 | TRBV4-2 | - | - | CASSQDLATNPQETQYF | TGTGCCAGCAGCCAAGATTTAGCGACCAACCCGCAAGAGACCCAGTACTTC
TRBJ2-1 | 15 | TRBV6-4 | TRBD1 | - | CASSKGTGGFYEQFF | TGTGCCAGCAGTAAGGGGACAGGGGGCTTCTATGAGCAGTTCTTC
TRBJ1-6 | 16 | TRBV9 | - | - | CASSVDPGTDNSPLHF | TGTGCCAGCAGCGTAGATCCGGGAACCGATAATTCACCCCTCCACTTT
TRBJ2-1 | 15 | TRBV7-3 | TRBD2 | - | CASSSSVAGGSEQFF | TGTGCCAGCAGCTCCTCTGTAGCGGGGGGATCTGAGCAGTTCTTC
TRBJ2-3 | 15 | TRBV7-9 | TRBD2 | once | CASSFLAEYTDTQYF | TGTGCCAGCAGCTTTCTAGCGGAATACACAGATACGCAGTATTTT
TRBJ1-2 | 18 | TRBV5-6 | TRBD1 | few | CASSLGEQGAQYLRGYTF | TGTGCCAGCAGCTTGGGTGAACAGGGGGCGCAATATCTCCGGGGCTACACCTTC
TRBJ2-5 | 15 | TRBV4-3 | - | - | CASSRSMGGQETQYF | TGCGCCAGCAGCCGATCCATGGGGGGACAAGAGACCCAGTACTTC
TRBJ2-1 | 16 | TRBV7-8 | TRBD2 | - | CASSFLAGGPYNEQFF | TGTGCCAGCAGCTTTCTAGCGGGGGGCCCCTACAATGAGCAGTTCTTC
TRBJ2-7 | 15 | TRBV7-9 | - | - | CASSTDGAGWYEQYF | TGTGCCAGCAGCACCGACGGTGCAGGGTGGTACGAGCAGTACTTC
TRBJ1-2 | 16 | TRBV25-1 | TRBD1 | - | CASSGPGQGASYGYTF | TGTGCCAGCAGTGGACCGGGACAGGGGGCTTCCTATGGCTACACCTTC
TRBJ2-1 | 13 | TRBV10-1 | TRBD2 | - | CANPSGSYNEQFF | TGCGCCAACCCTAGCGGCTCCTACAATGAGCAGTTCTTC
TRBJ2-3 | 17 | TRBV25-1 | TRBD2 | once | CASSESRSGRRTDTQYF | TGTGCCAGCAGTGAATCGCGGAGCGGGAGGAGGACAGATACGCAGTATTTT